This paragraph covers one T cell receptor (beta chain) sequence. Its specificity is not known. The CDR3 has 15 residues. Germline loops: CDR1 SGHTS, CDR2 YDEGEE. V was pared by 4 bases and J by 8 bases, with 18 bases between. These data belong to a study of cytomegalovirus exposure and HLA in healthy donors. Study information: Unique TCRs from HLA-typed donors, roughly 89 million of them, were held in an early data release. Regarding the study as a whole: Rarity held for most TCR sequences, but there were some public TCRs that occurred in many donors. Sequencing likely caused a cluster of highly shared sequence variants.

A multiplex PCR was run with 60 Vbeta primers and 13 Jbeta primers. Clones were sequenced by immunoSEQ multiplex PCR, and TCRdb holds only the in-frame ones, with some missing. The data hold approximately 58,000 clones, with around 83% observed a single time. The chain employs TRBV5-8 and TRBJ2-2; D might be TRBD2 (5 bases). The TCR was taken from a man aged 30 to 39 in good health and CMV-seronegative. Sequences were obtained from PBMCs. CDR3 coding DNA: TGTGCCAGCAGCCTGGACCGGGGAAAGGCTGGGGAGCTGTTTTTT. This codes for CASSLDRGKAGELFF.